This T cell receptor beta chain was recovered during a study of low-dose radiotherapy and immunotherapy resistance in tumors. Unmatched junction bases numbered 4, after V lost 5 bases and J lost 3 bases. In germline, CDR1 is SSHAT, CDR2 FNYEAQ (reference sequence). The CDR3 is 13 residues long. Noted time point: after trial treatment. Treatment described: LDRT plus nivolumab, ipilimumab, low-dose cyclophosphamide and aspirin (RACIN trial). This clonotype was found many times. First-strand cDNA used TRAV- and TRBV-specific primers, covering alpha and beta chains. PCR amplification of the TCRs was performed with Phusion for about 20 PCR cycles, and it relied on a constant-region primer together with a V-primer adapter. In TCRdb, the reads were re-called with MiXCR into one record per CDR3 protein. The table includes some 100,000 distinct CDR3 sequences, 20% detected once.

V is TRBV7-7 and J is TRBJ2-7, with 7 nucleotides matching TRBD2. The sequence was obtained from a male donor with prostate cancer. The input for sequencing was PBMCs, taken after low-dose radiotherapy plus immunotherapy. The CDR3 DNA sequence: TGTGCCAGCAGCCGCGGACTAGACTACGAGCAGTACTTC. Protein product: CASSRGLDYEQYF. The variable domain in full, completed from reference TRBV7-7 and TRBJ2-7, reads GAGVSQSPRYKVTKRGQDVTLRCDPISSHATLYWYQQALGQGPEFLTYFNYEAQPDKSGLPSDRFSAERPEGSISTLTIQRTEQRDSAMYRCASSRGLDYEQYFGPGTRLTVT.